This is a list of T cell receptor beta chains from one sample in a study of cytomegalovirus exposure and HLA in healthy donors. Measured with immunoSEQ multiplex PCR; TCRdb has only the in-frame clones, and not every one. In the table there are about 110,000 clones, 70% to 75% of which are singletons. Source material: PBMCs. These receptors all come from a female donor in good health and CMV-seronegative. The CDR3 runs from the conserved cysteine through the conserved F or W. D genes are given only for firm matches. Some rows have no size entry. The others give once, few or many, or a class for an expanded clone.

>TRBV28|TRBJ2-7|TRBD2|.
TGCATGACCGGGCGGGGACTACCGTACGAGCAGTACTTC
CMTGRGLPYEQYF
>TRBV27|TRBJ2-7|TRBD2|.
TGTGCCAGCAGCGCCGGGACTAGCGGGATCGGCGAGCAGTACTTC
CASSAGTSGIGEQYF
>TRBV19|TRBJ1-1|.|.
TGTGCCAGTAGTGGCATCCAGGGAAGGGGGACGACTGAAGCTTTCTTT
CASSGIQGRGTTEAFF
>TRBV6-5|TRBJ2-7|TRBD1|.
TGTGCCAGCAGTCGGTCCGGGACAGGGTCCAGCGAGCAGTACTTC
CASSRSGTGSSEQYF
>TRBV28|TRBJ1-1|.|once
TGTGCCAGCAGTTACAAGTGGGGGGTACGGGTGAACACTGAAGCTTTCTTT
CASSYKWGVRVNTEAFF
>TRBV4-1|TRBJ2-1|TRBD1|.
TGCGCCAGCAGCCCTTTCAGGGGGCGCCTCAATGAGCAGTTCTTC
CASSPFRGRLNEQFF
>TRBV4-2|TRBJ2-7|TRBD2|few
TGTGCCAGCAGCCAAGAGACTAGCGGGAGCTACGAGCAGTACTTC
CASSQETSGSYEQYF
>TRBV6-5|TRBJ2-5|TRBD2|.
TGTGCCAGCGGGGGGGTTGGAGAGACCCAGTACTTC
CASGGVGETQYF
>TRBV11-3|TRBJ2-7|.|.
TGTGCCAGCAGCTTAGCGGGCCCCCGGGGCGAGCAGTACTTC
CASSLAGPRGEQYF
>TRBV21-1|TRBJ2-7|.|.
TGTGCCAACCCGCGGGTGGGAGGGGAGCAGTACTTC
CANPRVGGEQYF
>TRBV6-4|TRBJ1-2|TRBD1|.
TGTGCCAGCAGTGCCCGAACAGGGGGCAGGAGTGGCTACACCTTC
CASSARTGGRSGYTF
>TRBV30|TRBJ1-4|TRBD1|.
TGTGCCTGGGCCGGACAGGGGCGTGAAAAACTGTTTTTT
CAWAGQGREKLFF
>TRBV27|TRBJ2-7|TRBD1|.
TGTGCCAGCAGTTTAGGGACAGGGCTGTACGAGCAGTACTTC
CASSLGTGLYEQYF
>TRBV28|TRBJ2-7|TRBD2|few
TGTGCCAGCAGTTTGGCTAGCGGGCAAGCCTACGAGCAGTACTTC
CASSLASGQAYEQYF
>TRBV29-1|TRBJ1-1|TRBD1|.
TGCAGCGTTGCTATGGTTCTGACAGGGCTCGGGGGAGAAGCTTTCTTT
CSVAMVLTGLGGEAFF
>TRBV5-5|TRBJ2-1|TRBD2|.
TGTGCCAGCAGCTTGGAACTAGCGGGCGCCGTGGGGGAGCAGTTCTTC
CASSLELAGAVGEQFF
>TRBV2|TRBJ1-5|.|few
TGTGCCAGCAGGCCAGTGGCGGTCGGGCCCCAGCATTTT
CASRPVAVGPQHF
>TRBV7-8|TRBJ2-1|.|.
TGTGCCAGCAGCCCCCTCCTCCAACCGGTCAATGAGCAGTTCTTC
CASSPLLQPVNEQFF
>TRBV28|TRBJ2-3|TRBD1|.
TGTGCCAGCAAATCGACAGGGTTGGGGACAGATACGCAGTATTTT
CASKSTGLGTDTQYF
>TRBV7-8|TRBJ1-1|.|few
TGTGCCAGCAGCTCGGACGGACTTAACACTGAAGCTTTCTTT
CASSSDGLNTEAFF
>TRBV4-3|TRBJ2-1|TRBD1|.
TGCGCCAGCAGCCAAGACGTATCACAGGGGGAAAAGTGGAGGGAGCAGTTCTTC
CASSQDVSQGEKWREQFF
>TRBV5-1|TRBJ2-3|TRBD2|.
TGCGCCAGCAGCTTGGGATCAGCGGGGAGAGACACAGATACGCAGTATTTT
CASSLGSAGRDTDTQYF
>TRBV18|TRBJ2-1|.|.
TGTGCCAGCTCAGGGGGGAGAGGCAATGAGCAGTTCTTC
CASSGGRGNEQFF
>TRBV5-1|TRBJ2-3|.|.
TGCGCCAGCAGGGGTAGCGGAGGAGGAGATACGCAGTATTTT
CASRGSGGGDTQYF
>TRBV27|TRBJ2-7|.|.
TGTGCCAGCAGTTTATATCAAGGGAGTTACGAGCAGTACTTC
CASSLYQGSYEQYF
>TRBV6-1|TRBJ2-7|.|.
TGTGCCAGCAGTGGACAGAGCTGGGATCCAACGAACGAGCAGTACTTC
CASSGQSWDPTNEQYF
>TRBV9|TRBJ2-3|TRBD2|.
TGTGCCAGCAGCGTTAAACTAGCGGGGGCCACAGATACGCAGTATTTT
CASSVKLAGATDTQYF
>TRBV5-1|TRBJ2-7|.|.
TGCGCCAGCAGCTCCTTAGGTTACCGAGCGTTCGACTACGAGCAGTACTTC
CASSSLGYRAFDYEQYF
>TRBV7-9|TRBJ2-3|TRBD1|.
TGTGCCAGCAGCTTAGGGATTGCCGGGACAGGCAGCACAGATACGCAGTATTTT
CASSLGIAGTGSTDTQYF
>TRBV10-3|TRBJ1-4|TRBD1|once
TGTGCCATCAGCGGGGGACAGGGTAATGAAAAACTGTTTTTT
CAISGGQGNEKLFF
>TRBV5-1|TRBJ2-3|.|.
TGCGCCAGCAGCTTGGTAGGGGGAAGCACAGATACGCAGTATTTT
CASSLVGGSTDTQYF
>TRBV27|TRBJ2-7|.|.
TGTGCCAGCAGTTCACTAGTTTCCTACGAGCAGTACTTC
CASSSLVSYEQYF
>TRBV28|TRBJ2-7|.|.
TGTGCCAGCTGCCGTCGGGGCGAGCAGTACTTC
CASCRRGEQYF
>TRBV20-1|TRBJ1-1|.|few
TGCAGTGCTATTTTGGGCCCTGAAGCTTTCTTT
CSAILGPEAFF
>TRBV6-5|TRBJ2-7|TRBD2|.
TGTGCCAGCAGTTCAGCCGGGACTAGCGGGAACGAGCAGTACTTC
CASSSAGTSGNEQYF
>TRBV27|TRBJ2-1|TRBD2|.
TGTGCCAGCAGTGCCTTGCGGGAGGTTCGAAATGAGCAGTTCTTC
CASSALREVRNEQFF
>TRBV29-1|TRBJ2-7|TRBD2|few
TGCAGCGTTGCGAAGGGACTAGCGGACGAGCAGTACTTC
CSVAKGLADEQYF
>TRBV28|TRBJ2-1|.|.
TGTGCCAGCAGTTTGCGGGCTCCCACCTACAATGAGCAGTTCTTC
CASSLRAPTYNEQFF
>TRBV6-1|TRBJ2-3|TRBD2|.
TGTGCCAGCAGTGAAGTCCCCCGGCTAGCGGGAGTTCAGAGGGTTACAGATACGCAGTATTTT
CASSEVPRLAGVQRVTDTQYF
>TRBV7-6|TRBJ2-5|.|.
TGTGCCAGCAGTTTCTCAGGGGAGACCCAGTACTTC
CASSFSGETQYF
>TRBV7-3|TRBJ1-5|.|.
TGTGCCAGCAGCTCCCCAGGAGGGCCATGGAATCAGCCCCAGCATTTT
CASSSPGGPWNQPQHF
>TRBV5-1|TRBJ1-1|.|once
TGCGCCAGCAGCTTGGGTGGCAGGAACACTGAAGCTTTCTTT
CASSLGGRNTEAFF
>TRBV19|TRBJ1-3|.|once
TGTGCCAGTAGTATATTGGGTGGGCAGGGTTACGGAAACACCATATATTTT
CASSILGGQGYGNTIYF
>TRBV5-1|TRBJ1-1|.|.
TGCGCCAGCAGCTCGTACAGGGTGAACACTGAAGCTTTCTTT
CASSSYRVNTEAFF
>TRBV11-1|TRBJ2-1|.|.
TGTGCCAGCAGCTCCCGGGGACTCGGGAACAATGAGCAGTTCTTC
CASSSRGLGNNEQFF
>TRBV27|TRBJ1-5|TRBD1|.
TGTGCCAGCAGTCGCTCGACAGGGGGTCCAAATCAGCCCCAGCATTTT
CASSRSTGGPNQPQHF
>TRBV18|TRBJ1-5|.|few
TGTGCCAGCTCTCTGACAGTTGGGGATCAGCCCCAGCATTTT
CASSLTVGDQPQHF
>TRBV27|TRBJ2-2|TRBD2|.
TGTGCCAGCTCCCTAGCGGGAGCCGGGGAGCTGTTTTTT
CASSLAGAGELFF
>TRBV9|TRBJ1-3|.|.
TGTGCCAGCAGCCCGCCCGCAGGATCTGGAAACACCATATATTTT
CASSPPAGSGNTIYF
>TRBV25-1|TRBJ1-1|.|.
TGTGCCAGCAGTGAAGGGGGGGCGAACACTGAAGCTTTCTTT
CASSEGGANTEAFF
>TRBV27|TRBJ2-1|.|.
TGTGCCAGCAGTTTATCGTGGGGGACTTCACAGTTCTTC
CASSLSWGTSQFF
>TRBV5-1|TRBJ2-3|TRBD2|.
TGCGCCAGCAGCGCAGCGGGAGTTCGCTCAGATACGCAGTATTTT
CASSAAGVRSDTQYF
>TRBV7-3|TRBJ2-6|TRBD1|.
TGTGCCAGCAGCTTCCGAGGGACAGGGACGCCTGGGGCCAACGTCCTGACTTTC
CASSFRGTGTPGANVLTF
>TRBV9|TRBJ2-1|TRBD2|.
TGTGCCAGCAGCGATCACGCGACTAGCGGGAAGGGGTACAATGAGCAGTTCTTC
CASSDHATSGKGYNEQFF
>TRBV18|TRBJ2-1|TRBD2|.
TGTGCCAGCTCACTCGGACTAGCCGGGCCCTACAATGAGCAGTTCTTC
CASSLGLAGPYNEQFF
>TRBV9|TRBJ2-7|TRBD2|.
TGTGCCAGCAGCCCGTACGGGGGGGGCCCGTACGAGCAGTACTTC
CASSPYGGGPYEQYF
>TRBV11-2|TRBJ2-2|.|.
TGTGCCAGCAGCTTAGGCGGGACCCCGGCCGGGGAGCTGTTTTTT
CASSLGGTPAGELFF
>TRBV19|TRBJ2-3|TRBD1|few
TGTGCCAGTAGTATGGGACAGGGCACGGGCACAGATACGCAGTATTTT
CASSMGQGTGTDTQYF